These 22 T cell receptor beta chains were sequenced from one sample in a study of control samples from healthy donors and cancer patients. Only in-frame clones appear in the TCRdb table, and some are missing; sequencing was by immunoSEQ multiplex PCR. This sample carries approximately 130,000 clones, roughly 84% of them seen once, and the ten largest clones take approximately 9%. Sequencing was done on a sample of blood. The receptors originated from a man in his forties or fifties in good health.

The chain joins TRBV29-1 to TRBJ1-1, with unresolved D. Germline loops: CDR1 SQVTM, CDR2 ANQGSEA. V lost 4 bases and J lost 3, with 12 bases in between. This CDR3 has 13 residues. CDR3 region: CSVVRPQDTEAFF. The CDR3 bases are TGCAGCGTTGTAAGGCCGCAGGACACTGAAGCTTTCTTT. Looking up the rest from reference TRBV29-1 and TRBJ1-1 gives the full variable domain: SAVISQKPSRDICQRGTSLTIQCQVDSQVTMMFWYRQQPGQSLTLIATANQGSEATYESGFVIDKFPISRPNLTFSTLTVSNMSPEDSSIYLCSVVRPQDTEAFFGQGTRLTVV.

This clone appeared a few times. This chain joins TRBV30 and TRBJ1-1, with 7 bases matching TRBD1. J gave up 0 bases and V 2 bases, and 3 bases lay outside the gene matches. The germline V gene encodes CDR1 GTSNPN and CDR2 SVGIG (reference sequence). This CDR3 comprises 14 residues. The CDR3 sequence: CAWSPGQLNTEAFF. CDR3 in DNA: TGTGCCTGGAGTCCGGGACAGCTGAACACTGAAGCTTTCTTT.

This rearrangement joins TRBV13 to TRBJ2-3, with 10 bases matching TRBD2. Germline V gives CDR1 PRHDT, CDR2 FYEKMQ (reference sequence). Unmatched junction bases numbered 7, after V lost 1 base and J lost 0 bases. The CDR3 totals 18 residues. CDR3: CASSLVLAGALSTDTQYF. The CDR3 nucleotides are TGTGCCAGCAGCTTAGTTCTAGCGGGGGCTCTTAGCACAGATACGCAGTATTTT.

The V gene is TRBV9, the J gene TRBJ2-2, with 11 positions matching TRBD2. Trimming at V came to 1 base and at J to 0 bases, leaving 2 bases not matched to a gene. Germline CDR1 and CDR2: SGDLS and YYNGEE. The CDR3 length is 17 residues. The CDR3: CASSVRSGGANTGELFF. The CDR3, as DNA: TGTGCCAGCAGCGTACGTAGCGGGGGGGCGAACACCGGGGAGCTGTTTTTT. The whole variable domain, remainder taken from reference TRBV9 and TRBJ2-2, is DSGVTQTPKHLITATGQRVTLRCSPRSGDLSVYWYQQSLDQGLQFLIQYYNGEERAKGNILERFSAQQFPDLHSELNLSSLELGDSALYFCASSVRSGGANTGELFFGEGSRLTVL.

The V call is TRBV30, the J call TRBJ1-1; 11 bases line up with TRBD1. This CDR3 region has 15 residues. The germline gives CDR1 GTSNPN, CDR2 SVGIG (reference sequence). Unmatched junction bases numbered 8, after V lost 3 bases and J lost 5 bases. The chain's CDR3 is CAWSDGQGALTEAFF. The CDR3 region has the DNA TGTGCCTGGAGCGACGGACAGGGGGCGCTGACTGAAGCTTTCTTT.

The chain carries TRBV19 and TRBJ1-1; 10 nucleotides line up with TRBD1. The CDR3 loop spans 15 amino acids. The germline gives CDR1 LNHDA, CDR2 SQIVND (reference sequence). The ends lost 5 bases at V and 7 bases at J; junction bases unmatched: 10. The CDR3 protein is CASSLRQGATGEAFF. The CDR3 region has the DNA TGTGCCAGTAGTCTCCGACAGGGGGCAACTGGTGAAGCTTTCTTT. Variable domain in full (rest from reference TRBV19 and TRBJ1-1): DGGITQSPKYLFRKEGQNVTLSCEQNLNHDAMYWYRQDPGQGLRLIYYSQIVNDFQKGDIAEGYSVSREKKESFPLTVTSAQKNPTAFYLCASSLRQGATGEAFFGQGTRLTVV.

The gene calls are TRBV10-1 and TRBJ2-3; a weak D match, TRBD2 (5 bases). In germline, CDR1 is WNHNN, CDR2 SYGVQD (reference sequence). This CDR3 has 14 amino acids. The germline V and J ends were trimmed by 1 base and 6 bases, with 11 bases remaining between them. CDR3 protein: CASSELARRDTQYF. The CDR3 nucleotides read TGCGCCAGCAGTGAGTTAGCGAGAAGGGATACGCAGTATTTT.

V and J are TRBV5-1 and TRBJ1-6, with TRBD1 as a possible D gene (6 bases). The CDR3 is 15 amino acids. Germline CDR1 reads SGHRS; CDR2 reads YFSETQ. Trimming pared 3 bases from V and 6 bases from J, leaving 13 bases between. The CDR3 nucleotides are TGCGCCAGCAGCTCCCTGACAGGTAGTAATTCACCCCTCCACTTT. It yields the protein CASSSLTGSNSPLHF.

As regards this clone: The sample holds other DNA sequences that translate to the same CDR3. The chain employs TRBV11-3 and TRBJ1-1; a weak D match, TRBD1 (5 bases). This CDR3 region has 13 residues. Germline V gene lookup returns CDR1 SGHNT and CDR2 YENEEA. V was shortened by 2 bases and J by 1 base, with 5 bases between the two germline ends. The CDR3 sequence is CASSLQGNTEAFF. The CDR3 DNA is TGTGCCAGCAGCTTACAGGGGAACACTGAAGCTTTCTTT.

The chain links TRBV27 to TRBJ2-1, with 7 bases matching TRBD2. Trimming at V came to 2 bases and at J to 2 bases, leaving 3 bases not matched to a gene. The CDR3 runs to 15 residues. CDR1 and CDR2 from the germline V gene are MNHEY and SMNVEV (reference sequence). The CDR3, as DNA: TGTGCCAGCAGTTTAACGGGGGGAGCCTACAATGAGCAGTTCTTC. Its translation is CASSLTGGAYNEQFF.

CDR3 sequence: CASSLGPGTFSSYEQYF. The CDR3 DNA reads TGTGCCAGCAGCTTGGGGCCGGGGACGTTCAGCTCCTACGAGCAGTACTTC. The rearrangement uses TRBV5-6 and TRBJ2-7; D may be TRBD1 or TRBD2 (5 bases each). From germline, CDR1 is SGHDT and CDR2 YYEEEE. CDR3 length: 17 amino acids. Trimming removed 0 bases at V and 0 bases at J, with 16 bases between. The full variable domain, with the rest looked up from reference TRBV5-6 and TRBJ2-7, is DAGVTQSPTHLIKTRGQQVTLRCSPKSGHDTVSWYQQALGQGPQFIFQYYEEEERQRGNFPDRFSGHQFPNYSSELNVNALLLGDSALYLCASSLGPGTFSSYEQYFGPGTRLTVT.

This sequence joins TRBV14 and TRBJ2-1; 11 positions agree with TRBD2. CDR1 is SGHDN and CDR2 is FVKESK in the germline V gene. With V trimmed by 4 bases and J by 5 bases, 4 bases remained unmatched. This CDR3 region has 15 residues. The CDR3 DNA follows: TGTGCCAGCAGCCCCGGGACTAGCGGCCACAATGAGCAGTTCTTC. It codes for CASSPGTSGHNEQFF.

V gene TRBV15 combines with J gene TRBJ1-1; unclear D gene. The CDR3 runs to 13 residues. Between the trimmed V and J ends, which lost 3 bases and 1 base, there was a span of 6 bases. Germline V gene sequence: CDR1 LNHNV, CDR2 YYDKDF (reference sequence). In nucleotides, the CDR3 is TGTGCCACCAGCAGGGTTGAGAACACTGAAGCTTTCTTT. Translation gives CATSRVENTEAFF.

CDR3 in DNA: TGTGCCAGCAGTCTCCTAGCGGTTAGCTCCTACGAGCAGTACTTC. It yields the protein CASSLLAVSSYEQYF. V and J are TRBV2 and TRBJ2-7; 7 nucleotides agree with TRBD2. Germline V lookup: CDR1 SNHLY, CDR2 FYNNEI. Trimming took 5 bases from V and 0 from J; bases not matched to a gene: 7. CDR3 size: 15 residues.

The genes are TRBV10-2 and TRBJ1-5; 7 bases agree with TRBD1. Per the germline V gene, CDR1 is WSHSY and CDR2 is SAAADI. Trimming cost V 6 bases and J 2 bases; bases outside gene matches: 4. There are 14 residues in the CDR3. This chain's CDR3 is CASSTTGGNQPQHF. Here the CDR3 DNA reads TGCGCCAGCAGCACCACAGGGGGCAATCAGCCCCAGCATTTT.

The J gene is TRBJ1-6, the V gene TRBV1. TRBV1 is a recognized pseudogene. The CDR3 has 17 residues. CDR3 sequence: CTSSHVRRVFNNSPLHF. CDR3 DNA sequence: TGCACCAGCAGCCACGTCAGAAGGGTTTTCAATAATTCACCCCTCCACTTT.

The genes are TRBV12-5 and TRBJ2-4; D is perhaps TRBD1 or TRBD2 (5 bases each). The CDR3 length is 19 residues. V gave up 1 base and J gave up 3 bases, with 22 bases separating them. The germline V gene encodes CDR1 LGHNT and CDR2 FRNRAP. The chain's CDR3 is CASGLGRDGLTVGKNIQYF. DNA for the CDR3: TGTGCTAGTGGTTTGGGACGGGACGGTCTCACCGTGGGCAAAAACATTCAGTACTTC.

The CDR3 DNA is TGCGCCAGCAGTCTGGGTCAGTATAGCAATCAGCCCCAGCATTTT. It yields the protein CASSLGQYSNQPQHF. This chain connects TRBV23-1 to TRBJ1-5; no reliable D call. TRBV23-1 carries the ORF label, with uncertain function. This CDR3 spans 15 amino acids. V dropped 4 bases and J dropped 0 bases, with 10 bases sitting between them.

The rearrangement links TRBV18 to TRBJ1-5; D uncertain. With 0 bases removed from V and 0 bases from J, the gap between germline ends came to 9 bases. The CDR3 is 16 amino acids. Germline lookup yields CDR1 KGHSH and CDR2 LQKENI. The DNA of the CDR3 is TGTGCCAGCTCACCACCCTTGGGTATTAGCAATCAGCCCCAGCATTTT. Translating gives CASSPPLGISNQPQHF. The full variable domain, completed using reference TRBV18 and TRBJ1-5, is NAGVMQNPRHLVRRRGQEARLRCSPMKGHSHVYWYRQLPEEGLKFMVYLQKENIIDESGMPKERFSAEFPKEGPSILRIQQVVRGDSAAYFCASSPPLGISNQPQHFGDGTRLSIL.

V gene TRBV7-8 combines with J gene TRBJ2-2; D uncertain. Deletions cut 1 base from V and 0 bases from J, with 15 bases between. Germline V CDR1 and CDR2: SGHVS, FQNEAQ. The length of the CDR3 is 18 residues. The CDR3 DNA is TGTGCCAGCAGCTTAGTTGGTAGGCGGCCCGCGAACACCGGGGAGCTGTTTTTT. This translates into CASSLVGRRPANTGELFF.

The rearrangement joins TRBV5-5 to TRBJ1-5, with TRBD1 matching 8 bases. With V trimmed by 1 base and J by 6 bases, 9 bases remained unmatched. Per germline, CDR1 SGHKS and CDR2 YYEKEE (reference sequence). The CDR3 is 16 residues long. The CDR3 spells CASSLLVAGGSQPQHF. CDR3 nucleotides: TGTGCCAGCAGCTTGTTGGTGGCAGGGGGCTCTCAGCCCCAGCATTTT. Looking up the rest from reference TRBV5-5 and TRBJ1-5 gives the full variable domain: DAGVTQSPTHLIKTRGQQVTLRCSPISGHKSVSWYQQVLGQGPQFIFQYYEKEERGRGNFPDRFSARQFPNYSSELNVNALLLGDSALYLCASSLLVAGGSQPQHFGDGTRLSIL.

V usage is TRBV6-5 and J usage is TRBJ1-1; a possible D gene is TRBD1 (6 bases). The V gene's germline CDR1 is MNHEY and CDR2 SVGAGI. V gave up 6 bases and J gave up 5 bases, with 19 bases separating them. The CDR3 covers 15 residues. CDR3: CASSRGRGAGTEAFF. In DNA, the CDR3 is TGTGCCAGCAGCCGAGGGAGGGGGGCCGGGACTGAAGCTTTCTTT.